A selection of T cell receptor beta chains follows, all from one sample in a study of T cells in Graves' hyperthyroidism and ophthalmopathy. TCRdb re-analysed the multiplex PCR reads in MiXCR, keeping a single row per CDR3 protein. The repertoire consists of around 270,000 distinct CDR3 sequences, with around a fifth occurring once and the leading ten covering about 35%. The sample taken for sequencing was blood. These receptors all come from a man aged 45 to 65 with Graves' ophthalmopathy. The CDR3 runs from the conserved cysteine through the conserved F or W. D genes are given only for firm matches. Some rows have no size entry. The others give once, few or many, or a class for an expanded clone.

J,size,V,D,DNA,CDR3
TRBJ1-2,NA,TRBV27,NA,TGTGCCAGCAGTTTGAACAGCGGCAGCAATGGCTACACCTTC,CASSLNSGSNGYTF
TRBJ2-1,few,TRBV9,NA,TGTGCCAGCAGCGTAGACCCCAGTACCCCCTACAATGAGCAGTTCTTC,CASSVDPSTPYNEQFF
TRBJ2-1,few,TRBV6-1,TRBD2,TGTGCCAGCGGGTTAGCGGGACTGCAGTTCTTC,CASGLAGLQFF
TRBJ2-5,many,TRBV7-3,TRBD2,TGTGCCAGCAGCTCCAGCGGGGCCCAAGAGACCCAGTACTTC,CASSSSGAQETQYF
TRBJ2-2,many,TRBV14,NA,TGTGCCAGCAGCCCGTTTACATCAACCGGGGAGCTGTTTTTT,CASSPFTSTGELFF
TRBJ2-1,many,TRBV2,TRBD2,TGTGCCAGCAGTGGACTAGCGGGAGTTCGTGAGCAGTTCTTC,CASSGLAGVREQFF
TRBJ2-7,few,TRBV7-6,NA,TGTGCCAGCAGCCCGAGACAGGCCTCGGAGCAGTACTTC,CASSPRQASEQYF
TRBJ1-5,few,TRBV20-1,TRBD1,TGCAGTGGACAGGGGCCAAGTCAGCCCCAGCATTTT,CSGQGPSQPQHF
TRBJ2-7,many,TRBV20-1,TRBD1,TGCAGTGCTAGGACAGGGATATCAACCTACGAGCAGTACTTC,CSARTGISTYEQYF
TRBJ2-2,few,TRBV4-1,NA,TGCGCCAGCAGCCAGCCCTTGGGCACCGGGGAGCTGTTTTTT,CASSQPLGTGELFF
TRBJ1-6,many,TRBV3-1,NA,TGTGCCAGCAGCCAAGGATGGGGGATGAATTCACCCCTCCACTTT,CASSQGWGMNSPLHF
TRBJ1-1,many,TRBV11-1,NA,TGTGCCAGCAGCTTAGTCTGGGGAGGGAACACTGAAGCTTTCTTT,CASSLVWGGNTEAFF
TRBJ2-1,many,TRBV14,NA,TGTGCCAGCAGCCAAGGCCAGGCTTACAATGAGCAGTTCTTC,CASSQGQAYNEQFF
TRBJ2-7,NA,TRBV5-1,TRBD1,TGCGCCAGCAGCAGGACAGGGGAGAGCTACGAGCAGTACTTC,CASSRTGESYEQYF
TRBJ1-2,many,TRBV28,NA,TGTGCCAGCAGGCCAGGGAAGGGGGGCTACACCTTC,CASRPGKGGYTF
TRBJ2-7,few,TRBV19,TRBD2,TGTGCCAGTAGGGCTAGCGGAAACTCCTACGAGCAGTACTTC,CASRASGNSYEQYF
TRBJ2-7,NA,TRBV6-2/TRBV6-3,TRBD2,TGTGCCAGCAGTCGACTAGCGGGAGGCTACGAGCAGTACTTC,CASSRLAGGYEQYF
TRBJ2-6,NA,TRBV2,NA,TGTGCCAGCACGGTGCCGTCTGGGGCCAACGTCCTGACTTTC,CASTVPSGANVLTF
TRBJ2-5,NA,TRBV9,TRBD2,TGTGCCAGCAGCGTAGGGGAAACTAGCGGGCCTCAAGAGACCCAGTACTTC,CASSVGETSGPQETQYF
TRBJ2-7,NA,TRBV7-3,NA,TGTGCCAGCTCGGAACAGTTTGGGGCCGAGCAGTACTTC,CASSEQFGAEQYF
TRBJ2-3,many,TRBV11-3,NA,TGTGCCAGCAGCTTAGGGCGCGGGGGCCTCACAGATACGCAGTATTTT,CASSLGRGGLTDTQYF
TRBJ1-3,NA,TRBV5-6,TRBD1,TGTGCCAGCAGCTTGGGGGACAGGGGGAGTGGAAACACCATATATTTT,CASSLGDRGSGNTIYF
TRBJ1-5,few,TRBV28,NA,TGTGCCAGCAGTTTGTCGGAGCGTCAGCCCCAGCATTTT,CASSLSERQPQHF
TRBJ2-3,NA,TRBV12-3/TRBV12-4,NA,TGTGCCAGCGGGGTTGGGGGCACAGATACGCAGTATTTT,CASGVGGTDTQYF
TRBJ2-7,NA,TRBV6-1,NA,TGTGCCAGCAGTCAAAACCGGGGTCCCGAGCAGTACTTC,CASSQNRGPEQYF
TRBJ1-5,few,TRBV11-2,NA,TGTGCCAGCAGCCCGGATTGGGGTGAGCCCCAGCATTTT,CASSPDWGEPQHF
TRBJ2-1,many,TRBV5-1,NA,TGCGCCAGCAGCTCTGGATACAATGAGCAGTTCTTC,CASSSGYNEQFF
TRBJ2-4,few,TRBV28,NA,TGTGCCATAAACGACAGGCCCTCACTGGAAGGCAGAAACATTCAGTACTTC,CAINDRPSLEGRNIQYF
TRBJ2-7,many,TRBV30,TRBD1,TGTGCCTCGGACGGACAGGGGTCCTACGAGCAGTACTTC,CASDGQGSYEQYF